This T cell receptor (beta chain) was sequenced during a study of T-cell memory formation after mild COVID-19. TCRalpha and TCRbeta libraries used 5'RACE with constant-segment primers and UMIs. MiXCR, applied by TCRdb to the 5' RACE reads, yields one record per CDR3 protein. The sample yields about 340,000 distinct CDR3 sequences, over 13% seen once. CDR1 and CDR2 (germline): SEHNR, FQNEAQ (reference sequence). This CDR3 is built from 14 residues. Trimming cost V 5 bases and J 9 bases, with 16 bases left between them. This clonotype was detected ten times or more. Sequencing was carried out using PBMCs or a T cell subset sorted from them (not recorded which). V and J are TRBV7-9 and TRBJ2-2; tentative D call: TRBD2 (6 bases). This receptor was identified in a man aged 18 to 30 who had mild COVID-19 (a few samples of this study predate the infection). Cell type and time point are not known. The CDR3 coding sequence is TGTGCCAGCAGCCGGGACTCAGTGGTGCGGGAGCTGTTTTTT. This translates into CASSRDSVVRELFF.